This T cell receptor (beta chain) is drawn from a study of beta chain features in type 1 diabetes. On the study more broadly: All samples combined gave roughly 100 million sorted cells for examination. Whole-study results and caveats: Within patients, naive, central memory and Treg TCRB repertoires seemed more similar than within healthy donors.

The CDR3 sequence is 15 residues long. Germline values: CDR1 LGHNA, CDR2 YSLEER. The germline V and J ends were trimmed by 0 bases and 3 bases, with 11 bases remaining between them. This clone was observed a handful of times. What it recognizes is unknown. Reverse transcription of all isolated RNA meant that expressed TCRB transcripts were sequenced. Profiling relied on immunoSEQ multiplex PCR, and the TCRdb table lists in-frame clones only, not all of them. The sample lists more than 150,000 clones; 11% were seen once. Material: central memory CD4+ T cells from blood. The clonotype originates from a man between 18 and 29 years old in good health. The J gene is TRBJ1-2, the V gene TRBV4-3; D is undetermined. The chain's CDR3 is CASSQDPKPYYGYTF. CDR3 coding DNA: TGCGCCAGCAGCCAAGATCCAAAACCTTACTATGGCTACACCTTC.